This note documents a single T cell receptor (beta chain) sequence. Per the germline V gene, CDR1 is SGHTA and CDR2 is FQGNSA. V was clipped by 2 bases and J by 5 bases; unmatched bases: 12. There are 17 residues in the CDR3. Methods used by the authors: Reference gene primer amplification yielded estimated nucleated cell counts. The repertoire was sequenced with immunoSEQ multiplex PCR; TCRdb's copy has only in-frame clones and lacks some. V and J calls and clone size are as listed in that table; D and trimming were resolved from the DNA. The sample has 220,000 or so clones, approximately 84% seen once. This entry belongs to a study of blood T cell repertoires in COVID-19. Turning to the study itself: Italy, Spain and the United States were the sources of the convalescent and acute COVID-19 samples. Nucleic acid was either cDNA or gDNA, and it came from T cells, B-cell-depleted T cells, or PBMCs.

The TCR sequence derives from a woman at least 80 years old with acute or convalescent COVID-19. Material: peripheral blood. This chain uses TRBV7-2 with TRBJ2-5, with 9 bases aligning to TRBD2. CDR3 residues: CASSLIGGTSRAETQYF. CDR3 bases: TGTGCCAGCAGCTTAATTGGTGGGACTAGCCGCGCGGAGACCCAGTACTTC.